The present T cell receptor (beta chain) was sequenced within a study of blood T cell repertoires in COVID-19. From germline, CDR1 is MGHRA and CDR2 YSYEKL. The ends lost 1 base at V and 4 bases at J; junction bases unmatched: 6. The CDR3 extends over 15 amino acids. The method was immunoSEQ multiplex PCR; TCRdb's version includes in-frame clones alone and lacks a portion of them. The data hold under 350,000 clones, with around 89% observed a single time. The V call is TRBV4-1, the J call TRBJ1-2, with 7 bases that match TRBD1. The specimen sequenced was peripheral blood. The source is a man between 40 and 49 years old with acute or convalescent COVID-19. The CDR3 spells CASSQGGQTFYGYTF. CDR3 coding DNA: TGCGCCAGCAGCCAAGGGGGACAGACTTTCTATGGCTACACCTTC.